This T cell receptor (beta chain) was identified in a study of T cells in Graves' hyperthyroidism and ophthalmopathy. In its sample, this clonotype was seen many times. TCR beta CDR3 regions were amplified from RNA. HTBI primers were the set used in a first-round RT-PCR of the TCR CDR3. TCRdb fed the multiplex PCR reads into MiXCR, producing one record per CDR3 protein. The sample contains approximately 300,000 distinct CDR3 sequences, approximately 15% of which appear only once. The CDR3 has 14 amino acids. Per the germline V gene, CDR1 is LGHNT and CDR2 is FRNRAP. V was pared by 5 bases and J by 1 base, with 11 bases between.

The receptor comes from an older woman with Graves' ophthalmopathy. Sequenced material: blood. The chain employs TRBV12-5 and TRBJ1-2, with D unclear. The CDR3 region has the DNA TGTGCTAGTGGTCCGTTGGACGTTAACTATGGCTACACCTTC. Translated, it gives CASGPLDVNYGYTF.